This T cell receptor (beta chain) appears in the sequencing data of a study of blood T cell repertoires in COVID-19. On the study more broadly: The cDNA or gDNA used as material had been derived from T cells, B-cell-depleted T cells, or PBMCs.

Original methodology: Nucleated cell number was recorded as an estimate derived from reference gene primer amplification. The assay was immunoSEQ multiplex PCR, and TCRdb's table has in-frame clones only and misses some. The D gene and trimming were derived from the DNA, and the V and J assignments and clone size from that table. The sample contains approximately 210,000 clones, around 84% of which appear only once. Seattle participants joined during active infection and were tracked over time. Trimming cost V 4 bases and J 2 bases, with 14 bases left between them. The CDR3 totals 15 residues. Germline V lookup: CDR1 SGHNT, CDR2 YYREEE (reference sequence).

Input material: peripheral blood. The rearrangement joins TRBV5-4 to TRBJ2-3; a weak D match, TRBD1 (6 bases). This clonotype was sampled from a man over 45 with COVID-19, enrolled during active disease. For the CDR3, the DNA is TGTGCCAGCAGCCATCAGGGGCTCCACACAGATACGCAGTATTTT. Translated: CASSHQGLHTDTQYF. Looking up the rest from reference TRBV5-4 and TRBJ2-3 gives the full variable domain: ETGVTQSPTHLIKTRGQQVTLRCSSQSGHNTVSWYQQALGQGPQFIFQYYREEENGRGNFPPRFSGLQFPNYSSELNVNALELDDSALYLCASSHQGLHTDTQYFGPGTRLTVL.